This is a list of T cell receptor beta chains from one sample in a study of metastatic and nonmetastatic thyroid tumors. TCRdb re-analyzed the PCR reads using MiXCR. The sample lists approximately 86,000 clones; around 13% were seen once. Input material: tumor tissue. The receptors stem from a female donor with papillary thyroid cancer or a benign thyroid nodule (not recorded which). Some clones in this sample may be carry-over from other donors' samples. Both conserved end residues are part of each CDR3. The D gene is left open where the match is weak. Size tells how often a clone was seen (once, few, many) or the class of an expanded clone, and some rows leave it out.

TRBV20-1,TRBJ1-1,-,-,CSAPPVVDNTEAFF,TGCAGTGCTCCTCCTGTGGTGGATAACACTGAAGCTTTCTTT
TRBV15,TRBJ1-2,many,TRBD1,CATSRFGQGDYGYTF,TGTGCCACCAGCAGATTCGGACAGGGAGACTATGGCTACACCTTC
TRBV19,TRBJ1-2,many,-,CASSIPDSHSYGYTF,TGTGCCAGTAGTATCCCGGATAGCCACTCCTATGGCTACACCTTC
TRBV2,TRBJ2-5,-,-,CASRAGSLVETQYF,TGTGCCAGCAGGGCAGGGTCTCTGGTAGAGACCCAGTACTTC
TRBV6-1,TRBJ2-2,many,-,CASARERFAGELFF,TGTGCCAGCGCCAGGGAGCGGTTCGCCGGGGAGCTGTTTTTT
TRBV20-1,TRBJ2-7,many,-,CSARSGAYEQYF,TGCAGTGCTAGAAGTGGTGCCTACGAGCAGTACTTC
TRBV6-6,TRBJ1-1,many,-,CASSYSGRLVRAFF,TGTGCCAGCAGTTACTCGGGCAGGCTGGTAAGGGCTTTCTTT
TRBV7-8,TRBJ2-1,many,TRBD2,CASSPGLAGEQFF,TGTGCCAGCAGCCCGGGACTAGCCGGCGAGCAGTTCTTC
TRBV20-1,TRBJ2-1,many,TRBD1,CSAVPGQGYNEQFF,TGCAGTGCTGTCCCGGGACAGGGGTACAATGAGCAGTTCTTC
TRBV3-1,TRBJ1-1,many,-,CASSQVGGNTEAFF,TGTGCCAGCAGCCAAGTGGGGGGGAACACTGAAGCTTTCTTT
TRBV6-1,TRBJ1-1,many,-,CASRPKAVNTEAFF,TGTGCCAGCAGACCTAAGGCGGTGAACACTGAAGCTTTCTTT
TRBV3-1,TRBJ2-7,many,TRBD1,CASSSRTGGTYEQYF,TGTGCCAGCAGCTCCCGGACAGGGGGCACCTACGAGCAGTACTTC
TRBV2,TRBJ2-2,many,-,CASSGRINTGELFF,TGTGCCAGCAGTGGTCGTATTAACACCGGGGAGCTGTTTTTT
TRBV6-1,TRBJ1-5,-,-,CASSGLCNEPQHF,TGTGCCAGCAGCGGATTGTGCAATGAGCCCCAGCATTTT
TRBV20-1,TRBJ2-3,many,TRBD2,CSAALAGGPSHTQYF,TGCAGTGCCGCTCTAGCGGGAGGGCCATCCCATACGCAGTATTTT